A selection of T cell receptor beta chains follows, all from one sample in a study of memory CD4+ T cells and cytomegalovirus serostatus. Assay used: immunoSEQ multiplex PCR; TCRdb lists only in-frame clones, some missing. The sample contains 50,000 to 60,000 clones, around 83% of which appear only once. Sequenced material: memory CD4+ T cells from blood. The receptors derive from an adult in good health and CMV-seropositive. CDR3s include the opening cysteine and the closing phenylalanine or tryptophan. Fields, in order: V gene, J gene, clone size, CDR3 protein. Some rows have no size entry. The others give once, few or many, or a class for an expanded clone.

>TRBV5-1|TRBJ2-1|.
CASRGFSVNEQFF
>TRBV6-6|TRBJ1-1|.
CASSYPTGPKDTEAFF
>TRBV7-9|TRBJ1-1|.
CASSLSPGAEAFF
>TRBV10-2|TRBJ1-1|.
CASSARGGVTEAFF
>TRBV5-1|TRBJ1-1|few
CASSLTDRSNTEAFF
>TRBV29-1|TRBJ1-1|few
CSVDGTNTEAFF
>TRBV7-8|TRBJ1-6|few
CASSFGGPDSPLHF
>TRBV5-4|TRBJ1-1|.
CASSRDREGEAFF
>TRBV7-9|TRBJ1-1|once
CASSWDRGFNTEAFF
>TRBV7-8|TRBJ2-2|.
CASSLGDRGTGELFF
>TRBV18|TRBJ2-5|.
CASSQQGQETQYF
>TRBV6-1|TRBJ2-7|once
CASRGTGTGAYEQYF
>TRBV9|TRBJ2-2|.
CASGGQENTGELFF
>TRBV4-3|TRBJ2-5|.
CASSHNRGQETQYF
>TRBV6-5|TRBJ1-5|.
CASSDTGGNQPQHF
>TRBV7-2|TRBJ2-1|few
CASSLIAGYNEQFF
>TRBV28|TRBJ1-5|.
CASSFSGEGNQPQHF
>TRBV7-2|TRBJ2-5|.
CASSPGPSGGTQYF
>TRBV28|TRBJ1-2|.
CASSFQGNYGYTF
>TRBV7-8|TRBJ1-3|.
CASSLTITSGNTIYF
>TRBV7-2|TRBJ1-2|.
CASSLGLLQNYGYTF
>TRBV13|TRBJ1-2|.
CASSLGQGEDGYTF
>TRBV18|TRBJ1-1|.
CASSPPGRGSTEAFF
>TRBV7-8|TRBJ1-1|.
CASAYPTGQLNTEAFF
>TRBV2|TRBJ1-6|few
CASTRTNHSPLHF
>TRBV10-1|TRBJ1-6|.
CASWVFTTYNSPLHF
>TRBV28|TRBJ2-7|.
CASSLPPSSPGTYEQYF
>TRBV7-9|TRBJ2-7|.
CASSLGAGGSYEQYF
>TRBV2|TRBJ1-6|.
CASSEGGQTNSPLHF
>TRBV18|TRBJ1-1|.
CASSRGGYGTEAFF
>TRBV2|TRBJ2-3|.
CASSGGRKTDTQYF
>TRBV9|TRBJ1-3|.
CASNPGLLSGNTIYF
>TRBV11-2|TRBJ2-1|.
CASSLAGDPYNEQFF
>TRBV28|TRBJ1-5|.
CASSPHKGISQPQHF
>TRBV28|TRBJ2-1|.
CASSLLAGDPQQFF
>TRBV27|TRBJ1-2|.
CASSLSGTGLGYTF
>TRBV30|TRBJ2-5|.
CAWSGTLAGGETQYF
>TRBV7-2|TRBJ2-5|.
CASGWSETQYF
>TRBV28|TRBJ1-4|.
CASSGSWPNNEKLFF
>TRBV7-7|TRBJ2-5|.
CASTPTGSVQETQYF